Presented here are 32 T cell receptor beta chains from one specimen sequenced in a study of immune heterogeneity within non-small cell lung tumors (dated 2018 in TCRdb). The reads were generated on a HiSeq X Ten. The TCR beta CDR3 region was amplified with a multiplex PCR system whose first round of around 10 cycles used 32 V-gene forward primers and 13 J-gene reverse primers. The raw public data were reprocessed by TCRdb itself: fastp quality trimming at Q25, MiXCR clonotype calling, in-frame beta chains only. Entries are consolidated by CDR3 protein sequence, retaining the most common genes and DNA. In this sample the table shows roughly 15,000 distinct CDR3 sequences, 30% to 35% of which occur a single time. Roughly 15% of the sample is in the top ten clones. Genomic DNA was extracted from bulk tumor tissue and used as the TCR template, and about 0.65 ug gDNA was amplified per sample. During surgery, multiple biopsies were taken from each primary tumor and placed as far apart as possible within the tumor mass. The study cohort was described as untreated, and patients were newly diagnosed NSCLC cases undergoing curative surgery.

Sequenced sample: lung tumor tissue. These receptor sequences come from a woman between 45 and 65 years old with non-small cell lung cancer.

This clonotype was counted between two and nine times. The chain combines TRBV10-3 with TRBJ1-3; D might be TRBD1 (6 bases). With 6 bases removed from V and 0 bases from J, the gap between germline ends came to 15 bases. This CDR3 region has 16 residues. Germline assignment: CDR1 ENHRY and CDR2 SYGVKD. The CDR3, as DNA: TGTGCCATCAGAGAGACAGGCTTAGGCTCTGGAAACACCATATATTTT. This translates into CAIRETGLGSGNTIYF.

The chain employs TRBV3-1 and TRBJ1-3, with D possibly TRBD1 on 5 matching bases. This CDR3 spans 19 amino acids. V was trimmed by 4 bases and J by 5 bases, leaving 27 bases between them. Germline assignment: CDR1 LGHDT and CDR2 YNNKEL (reference sequence). DNA of the CDR3: TGTGCCAGCAGCCCCAAGGGCGTCGGAGTACTTGGGACCCGAAACACCATATATTTT. It specifies CASSPKGVGVLGTRNTIYF. The variable domain in full, completed from reference TRBV3-1 and TRBJ1-3, reads DTAVSQTPKYLVTQMGNDKSIKCEQNLGHDTMYWYKQDSKKFLKIMFSYNNKELIINETVPNRFSPKSPDKAHLNLHINSLELGDSAVYFCASSPKGVGVLGTRNTIYFGEGSWLTVV.

Here the CDR3 DNA reads TGCGCCAGCAGCCAAGACAGGGGTAGCAATCAGCCCCAGCATTTT. Translated, it gives CASSQDRGSNQPQHF. The J gene is TRBJ1-5, the V gene TRBV4-1; maybe TRBD1 (6 bases). Germline CDR1 and CDR2: MGHRA and YSYEKL. The CDR3 runs to 15 residues. Trimming removed 0 bases from V and 0 bases from J, with 6 bases in between.

By proportion, this clonotype is medium-sized. This sequence joins TRBV20-1 and TRBJ1-2; D remains ambiguous. The CDR3 is made up of 13 amino acids. Between the trimmed V and J ends, which lost 6 bases and 0 bases, there was a span of 11 bases. Germline CDR1 and CDR2: DFQATT and SNEGSKA (reference sequence). Written as DNA, the CDR3 is TGCAGTGCGGAATGGAGAGCTAACTATGGCTACACCTTC. This translates into CSAEWRANYGYTF.

By frequency in the sample, this clonotype is medium-sized. V gene TRBV7-9 combines with J gene TRBJ2-7; 8 nucleotides line up with TRBD2. The length of the CDR3 is 16 residues. J was trimmed by 5 bases and V by 3 bases; bases with no gene match: 12. CDR1 and CDR2 (germline): SEHNR, FQNEAQ (reference sequence). CDR3 in amino acids: CASSLEGSTSENEQYF. CDR3 bases: TGTGCCAGCAGCTTGGAGGGGTCGACTAGCGAGAACGAGCAGTACTTC.

This clonotype was detected many times. The chain is built from TRBV4-2 and TRBJ2-7, with 7 nucleotides matching TRBD2. V shed 0 bases and J 0 bases; nucleotides not matched to a gene: 2. Germline V gene sequence: CDR1 LGHNA, CDR2 YNFKEQ. The length of the CDR3 is 15 residues. The CDR3 reads CASSQERGSSYEQYF. The CDR3 coding sequence is TGTGCCAGCAGCCAAGAGCGGGGGAGCTCCTACGAGCAGTACTTC.

Note on this clonotype: A much larger clonotype is one base distant, so this may be a read error. The chain couples TRBV30 to TRBJ1-3; D ambiguous. The V gene lost 4 bases and the J gene lost 2 bases, with 6 bases spanning the gap. The germline CDR1 and CDR2 sequences are GTSNPN and SVGIG (reference sequence). The CDR3 runs 12 residues. The CDR3 DNA sequence: TGTGCCTGGAACAAGGCTGGAAACACCATATATTTT. Its translation is CAWNKAGNTIYF.

As to this clonotype: A much larger clone is a single base away; this may be a read error. The chain joins TRBV7-9 to TRBJ2-3, with D possibly matching TRBD2 (6 bases). The CDR3 length is 15 residues. The V and J ends lost 7 bases and 6 bases respectively, with 20 bases between them. CDR1 SEHNR and CDR2 FQNEAQ come from the germline V gene (reference sequence). This CDR3 is CASIRTGLSGDTQYF. CDR3 nucleotides: TGTGCCAGCATCCGAACGGGTCTAAGCGGGGATACGCAGTATTTT.

The table lists this clonotype with a few counts. This chain links TRBV3-1 with TRBJ2-1; unclear D gene. The last part of the DNA fits TRBJ2-5 better; the J call may be wrong. The CDR3 length is 13 residues. The germline gives CDR1 LGHDT, CDR2 YNNKEL (reference sequence). For the CDR3, the DNA is TGTGCCAGCAGGGCAAGAGTAGGAGAGACCCAGTACTTC. As protein: CASRARVGETQYF.

V gene TRBV18 combines with J gene TRBJ2-7, with 9 nucleotides matching TRBD1. Germline V gene sequence: CDR1 KGHSH, CDR2 LQKENI. V shed 4 bases and J 3 bases; nucleotides not matched to a gene: 1. This CDR3 has 13 residues. CDR3 loop: CASSLGQGYEQYF. The CDR3 nucleotides are TGTGCCAGCTCACTGGGACAGGGCTACGAGCAGTACTTC. The full variable domain, rest sourced from reference TRBV18 and TRBJ2-7, is NAGVMQNPRHLVRRRGQEARLRCSPMKGHSHVYWYRQLPEEGLKFMVYLQKENIIDESGMPKERFSAEFPKEGPSILRIQQVVRGDSAAYFCASSLGQGYEQYFGPGTRLTVT.

The V gene is TRBV5-1, the J gene TRBJ2-1; the D gene is possibly TRBD1 (6 bases). This CDR3 has 15 amino acids. The V gene's germline CDR1 is SGHRS and CDR2 YFSETQ. The V end was cut by 1 base, the J end by 5 bases, with 13 bases between. CDR3 in amino acids: CASSLNPGQNNEQFF. In nucleotides, the CDR3 is TGCGCCAGCAGCTTGAACCCGGGACAAAACAATGAGCAGTTCTTC.

Judged by abundance, this clonotype is large. The genes are TRBV5-1 and TRBJ1-6, with D possibly being TRBD1 (6 bases). Germline V CDR1 and CDR2: SGHRS, YFSETQ. The CDR3 sequence is 15 residues long. Trimming took 2 bases from V and 10 from J, leaving 16 bases between them. CDR3 nucleotides: TGCGCCAGCAGCTTATCGCTACAGGGCCAATCACCCCTCCACTTT. This translates into CASSLSLQGQSPLHF.

This clonotype has at least ten counts. This chain connects TRBV28 to TRBJ2-5; D possibly matches TRBD1 or TRBD2 (5 bases each). Germline V gene data show CDR1 as MDHEN and CDR2 as SYDVKM. V lost 10 bases to trimming and J lost 5 bases, with 14 bases between them. The CDR3 runs 12 residues. CDR3 amino acids: CATGTLLETQYF. Written as DNA, the CDR3 is TGTGCCACCGGGACCCTCCTGGAGACCCAGTACTTC.

The chain employs TRBV28 and TRBJ2-5; D remains unclear. Germline V gene data show CDR1 as MDHEN and CDR2 as SYDVKM. Deletions cut 7 bases from V and 3 bases from J, with 12 bases between. The length of the CDR3 is 13 residues. The CDR3: CASTSWREETQYF. DNA for the CDR3: TGTGCCAGCACCTCGTGGAGAGAAGAGACCCAGTACTTC.

This clonotype was counted between two and nine times. The chain couples TRBV7-8 to TRBJ2-7, with D possibly TRBD1 on 8 matching bases. V was trimmed by 4 bases and J by 5 bases, leaving 24 bases between them. CDR1 is SGHVS and CDR2 is FQNEAQ in the germline V gene. The CDR3 sequence is 17 residues long. CDR3 amino acids: CASSSDGWTGRGNEQYF. In DNA, the CDR3 is TGTGCCAGCAGCTCCGATGGTTGGACAGGGAGGGGAAACGAGCAGTACTTC.

This clonotype appeared a few times. The V gene is TRBV11-1, the J gene TRBJ2-2; the D is unclear. Germline loops: CDR1 SGHAT, CDR2 FQDESV (reference sequence). The CDR3 totals 11 residues. The V and J ends lost 1 base and 9 bases respectively, with 3 bases between them. In DNA, the CDR3 is TGTGCCAGCAGCTTAGACCGGGAGCTGTTTTTT. This translates into CASSLDRELFF.

There are many counts of this clonotype. V gene TRBV12-3 or TRBV12-4 combines with J gene TRBJ1-2; D uncertain. V lost 3 bases to trimming and J lost 5 bases, with 13 bases between them. The CDR3 is 14 residues long. The CDR3, as DNA: TGTGCCAGCAGTTTCGGTGGGTCGGATTATGGCTACACCTTC. This encodes CASSFGGSDYGYTF.

This clonotype was detected only a few times. Since a much larger clone is just one base distant, this may be a read error. V is TRBV19 and J is TRBJ2-7; 9 nucleotides align to TRBD1. The CDR3 is 14 residues long. Trimming removed 9 bases from V and 6 bases from J; junction bases left unmatched: 12. Germline V gene data show CDR1 as LNHDA and CDR2 as SQIVND (reference sequence). The CDR3 DNA follows: TGTGCCAGACACGAACAGGGGGCAGAAGGCGAGCAGTACTTC. It is translated as CARHEQGAEGEQYF.

This clonotype has a handful of counts. The final CDR3 position lacks the conserved phenylalanine or tryptophan, pointing to a likely read error. The DNA is omitted, as the CDR3 cannot be located on it reliably, and the CDR3 follows TCRdb's listing. The CDR3 reads CASSDILGDPTYEQYFGP. The chain has TRBV6-1 and TRBJ2-3; the D call TRBD2 from the table was never checked on the DNA. Counting both end residues, the CDR3 totals 18 amino acids. Germline V CDR1 and CDR2: MNHNS, SASEGT.

The V call is TRBV6-2 or TRBV6-3, the J call TRBJ2-5; 8 bases align to TRBD2. Germline V gene lookup returns CDR1 MNHEY and CDR2 SVGEGT. The CDR3 is made up of 16 amino acids. The V and J ends lost 0 bases and 5 bases, in that order; junction bases with no gene match: 8. The CDR3 is CASSYSRPAGEETQYF. The CDR3 nucleotides are TGTGCCAGCAGTTACTCGCGCCCAGCGGGAGAGGAGACCCAGTACTTC.

This clonotype was observed a handful of times. The chain joins TRBV18 to TRBJ2-2; D remains unclear. This CDR3 is 16 amino acids long. Germline V gene lookup returns CDR1 KGHSH and CDR2 LQKENI. The ends were cut back, 0 bases at V and 6 bases at J, with 14 bases in the middle. The CDR3 nucleotides are TGTGCCAGCTCACCACCCGGGCCTGCCCTCTCCGGGGAGCTGTTTTTT. This codes for CASSPPGPALSGELFF.

This clonotype was observed at least ten times. J is TRBJ2-7 and V is TRBV20-1; the D gene is possibly TRBD2 (5 bases). The CDR3 spans 13 residues. The germline gives CDR1 DFQATT, CDR2 SNEGSKA (reference sequence). Trimming cost V 8 bases and J 3 bases, with 17 bases left between them. The CDR3 sequence: CSSPAEDLYEQYF. The CDR3 bases are TGCAGTTCCCCCGCGGAGGATCTCTACGAGCAGTACTTC.

In its sample, this clonotype was seen once. This chain links TRBV24-1 with TRBJ2-1; TRBD2 agrees at 12 bases. The germline gives CDR1 KGHDR, CDR2 SFDVKD. This CDR3 comprises 16 residues. Unmatched junction bases numbered 4, after V lost 2 bases and J lost 6 bases. The CDR3 region has the DNA TGTGCCACCAGTGATTCACCGGGACTAGCGGGCAATGAGCAGTTCTTC. Translation gives CATSDSPGLAGNEQFF.

The rearrangement uses TRBV20-1 and TRBJ2-1; D is possibly TRBD1 or TRBD2 (5 bases each). Between the trimmed V and J ends, which lost 5 bases and 3 bases, there was a span of 17 bases. CDR1 DFQATT and CDR2 SNEGSKA come from the germline V gene (reference sequence). The CDR3 has 15 amino acids. The CDR3 sequence: CSAGPGRSLYNEQFF. The CDR3 nucleotides are TGCAGTGCTGGACCGGGACGGAGCCTCTACAATGAGCAGTTCTTC.

This clonotype was recorded a few times. The chain joins TRBV6-1 to TRBJ2-5; unclear D gene. The CDR3 totals 14 residues. The V and J ends lost 6 bases and 1 base respectively, with 12 bases between them. Per germline, CDR1 MNHNS and CDR2 SASEGT. In DNA, the CDR3 is TGTGCCAGCAGCCTCATTGGGTCCCAAGAGACCCAGTACTTC. It yields the protein CASSLIGSQETQYF.

Comment on this clonotype: A read error is possible here, since a much larger clone lies one base away. The chain carries TRBV30 and TRBJ1-5; TRBD1 might be the D (5 bases). The CDR3 is 15 amino acids. Trimming removed 2 bases from V and 1 base from J, with 12 bases in between. Germline V lookup: CDR1 GTSNPN, CDR2 SVGIG (reference sequence). CDR3 sequence reads: CAWSRIGASNQPQHF. CDR3 bases: TGTGCCTGGAGTCGGATAGGGGCGAGCAATCAGCCCCAGCATTTT.

There are many counts of this clonotype. V usage is TRBV19 and J usage is TRBJ1-5; no firm D call. The V end lost 0 bases, the J end lost 6 bases, and 3 bases lay between the germline ends. Germline CDR1 reads LNHDA; CDR2 reads SQIVND (reference sequence). The CDR3 covers 12 residues. CDR3 residues: CASSIDGQPQHF. CDR3 sequence (DNA): TGTGCCAGTAGTATAGATGGTCAGCCCCAGCATTTT.

The gene calls are TRBV7-8 and TRBJ1-2; D perhaps matches TRBD1 (5 bases). Germline CDR1 SGHVS, CDR2 FQNEAQ. The germline V and J ends were trimmed by 5 bases and 5 bases, with 9 bases remaining between them. The CDR3 is 12 amino acids. The CDR3 sequence is CASSGTWYGYTF. CDR3 in DNA: TGTGCCAGCAGCGGGACGTGGTATGGCTACACCTTC.

On this clonotype itself: A junction end diverges from the germline sequence, so it may reflect a read error. J is TRBJ2-7 and V is TRBV19; D not resolved. Germline V gives CDR1 LNHDA, CDR2 SQIVND (reference sequence). The CDR3 runs 14 residues. The CDR3 region has the DNA TGTGCCAGTAGTATTGACGTCAGGACCTACGGGCAGTACTTC. It specifies CASSIDVRTYGQYF.

This clonotype has just a few counts. The chain employs TRBV7-2 and TRBJ2-1; either TRBD1 or TRBD2 may fit D (5 bases each). The V gene lost 4 bases and the J gene lost 4 bases, with 11 bases spanning the gap. The CDR3 sequence is 14 residues long. Germline assignment: CDR1 SGHTA and CDR2 FQGNSA. The CDR3 here is CASSSGPEYNEQFF. CDR3 nucleotides: TGTGCCAGCAGCTCGGGACCCGAATACAATGAGCAGTTCTTC.

To note about this clonotype: A much more abundant neighbour one base away suggests this may be a read error. The chain links TRBV20-1 to TRBJ1-5; D might be TRBD1 (6 bases). The CDR3 sequence is 15 residues long. Deletions cut 0 bases from V and 3 bases from J, with 12 bases between. Germline-derived CDR1 and CDR2 are DFQATT and SNEGSKA (reference sequence). For the CDR3, the DNA is TGCAGTGCTAGAGATTCGAGGGGGACCAATCAGCCCCAGCATTTT. It codes for CSARDSRGTNQPQHF.

This rearrangement joins TRBV5-1 to TRBJ2-7; 7 nucleotides agree with TRBD1. V was clipped by 5 bases and J by 5 bases; unmatched bases: 10. CDR1 is SGHRS and CDR2 is YFSETQ in the germline V gene. This CDR3 is built from 14 residues. For the CDR3, the DNA is TGCGCCAGCAGACCCCAGGGGGAAATCGACGAGCAGTACTTC. This encodes CASRPQGEIDEQYF.